The 20 T cell receptor beta chains below were found in one sample sequenced in a study of a mutant IDH1 vaccine in newly diagnosed glioma. No antigen has been assigned to these receptors. Time point: week 47, end of study. Each vaccine dose was 300 ug of mutant IDH1 20-mer peptide, with topical imiquimod. Using immunoSEQ multiplex PCR, the repertoire was profiled, and TCRdb retains in-frame clones only, with some absent. This table holds about 54,000 clones, around four fifths found once. The sequencing used PBMCs, collected from a glioma patient whose treatment included an IDH1 peptide vaccine. All receptors derive from a woman in her forties or fifties with glioma.

This chain links TRBV7-2 with TRBJ2-5; D perhaps matches TRBD1 (6 bases). Germline CDR1 SGHTA, CDR2 FQGNSA. There are 15 residues in the CDR3. V was pared by 4 bases and J by 4 bases, with 16 bases between. The CDR3 DNA is TGTGCCAGCAGCTCCCCTCAGGGGATCCGAGAGACCCAGTACTTC. As protein: CASSSPQGIRETQYF.

A few counts support this clone. The chain joins TRBV7-9 to TRBJ2-7; D is unresolved. This CDR3 region has 13 residues. V was shortened by 5 bases and J by 1 base, with 9 bases between the two germline ends. Germline loops: CDR1 SEHNR, CDR2 FQNEAQ (reference sequence). CDR3 in amino acids: CASSPRPSYEQYF. In DNA form, the CDR3 reads TGTGCCAGCAGCCCCAGACCTTCCTACGAGCAGTACTTC.

This chain links TRBV18 with TRBJ2-5; D gene uncertain. The V gene's germline CDR1 is KGHSH and CDR2 LQKENI. Deletions cut 0 bases from V and 1 base from J, with 6 bases between. This CDR3 comprises 14 residues. DNA of the CDR3: TGTGCCAGCTCACCACCGCTGGTCCAAGAGACCCAGTACTTC. Translating it yields CASSPPLVQETQYF. Full variable domain (missing parts from reference TRBV18 and TRBJ2-5): NAGVMQNPRHLVRRRGQEARLRCSPMKGHSHVYWYRQLPEEGLKFMVYLQKENIIDESGMPKERFSAEFPKEGPSILRIQQVVRGDSAAYFCASSPPLVQETQYFGPGTRLLVL.

The chain links TRBV9 to TRBJ1-5, with D uncertain. Per germline, CDR1 SGDLS and CDR2 YYNGEE. V was pared by 4 bases and J by 8 bases, with 13 bases between. The CDR3 runs to 13 residues. CDR3 DNA sequence: TGTGCCAGCAGCTATGGGATGCGGGAGCCCCAGCATTTT. This codes for CASSYGMREPQHF.

This clone was seen more than once but under ten times. This chain links TRBV25-1 with TRBJ1-6; D may be TRBD1 (5 bases). Trimming left V 8 bases short and J 8 bases short, with 13 bases between. The CDR3 has 13 amino acids. Germline V gene sequence: CDR1 MGHDK, CDR2 SYGVNS. As DNA, the CDR3 is TGTGCCAGCCCTACTTGGGGGGATTCACCCCTCCACTTT. Protein product: CASPTWGDSPLHF.

V usage is TRBV5-6 and J usage is TRBJ2-3; 7 bases agree with TRBD2. Germline V gene sequence: CDR1 SGHDT, CDR2 YYEEEE. CDR3 length: 17 residues. V lost 0 bases and J lost 0; bases outside the gene matches: 7. CDR3 protein: CASSLAGGRLSTDTQYF. CDR3 DNA sequence: TGTGCCAGCAGCTTGGCGGGGGGTCGACTTAGCACAGATACGCAGTATTTT.

The CDR3 nucleotides are TGTGCCAGCTTATTTTTCACGGCTGCAACTAATGAAAAACTGTTTTTT. Amino acid sequence: CASLFFTAATNEKLFF. The J gene is TRBJ1-4, the V gene TRBV2; D not resolved. Trimming took off 8 bases at V and 0 bases at J, with 16 bases between the two ends. The CDR3 is 16 residues long. CDR1 is SNHLY and CDR2 is FYNNEI in the germline V gene.

For the CDR3, the DNA is TGTGCCAGCAGCTACGGACAGCTAAATCAGCCCCAGCATTTT. Its translation is CASSYGQLNQPQHF. The V gene is TRBV27, the J gene TRBJ1-5, with D maybe TRBD1 (6 bases). Trimming took 6 bases from V and 4 from J, leaving 13 bases between them. CDR1 and CDR2 from the germline V gene are MNHEY and SMNVEV (reference sequence). CDR3 length: 14 amino acids.

The chain couples TRBV5-4 to TRBJ2-2; D may correspond to TRBD1 or TRBD2 (5 bases each). V lost 2 bases to trimming and J lost 5 bases, with 16 bases between them. The CDR3 has 16 amino acids. Per germline, CDR1 SGHNT and CDR2 YYREEE (reference sequence). The CDR3 is CASSFYDSPGTGELFF. The CDR3 nucleotides read TGTGCCAGCAGCTTTTACGACAGCCCGGGGACCGGGGAGCTGTTTTTT.

This clone was detected a few times. This chain uses TRBV5-1 with TRBJ2-3; D possibly matches TRBD1 or TRBD2 (7 bases each). The CDR3 covers 18 residues. Trimming left V 2 bases short and J 2 bases short, with 21 bases between. Germline-derived CDR1 and CDR2 are SGHRS and YFSETQ. The CDR3 DNA follows: TGCGCCAGCAGCTTAGGGGGCACTTGGACTAGAGACACAGATACGCAGTATTTT. As protein: CASSLGGTWTRDTDTQYF.

The V gene is TRBV5-1, the J gene TRBJ1-1; D unresolved. V lost 0 bases to trimming and J lost 4 bases, with 10 bases between them. Germline CDR1 is SGHRS and CDR2 is YFSETQ. There are 14 residues in the CDR3. CDR3 DNA: TGCGCCAGCAGCTTGGATAGACGGGGCACTGAAGCTTTCTTT. Amino acid sequence: CASSLDRRGTEAFF.

The CDR3: CASSEAATSTKYF. The DNA of the CDR3 is TGTGCCAGCAGTGAAGCGGCGACTTCTACTAAGTACTTC. The chain recombines TRBV2 with TRBJ2-5; D gene ambiguous. The CDR3 covers 13 residues. Germline loops: CDR1 SNHLY, CDR2 FYNNEI. V gave up 0 bases and J gave up 12 bases, with 14 bases separating them.

This clone was found a few times. V usage is TRBV4-2 and J usage is TRBJ1-6; no definite D call. Trimming removed 4 bases from V and 5 bases from J, with 3 bases in between. Germline V gene sequence: CDR1 LGHNA, CDR2 YNFKEQ. This CDR3 has 12 amino acids. The CDR3 DNA is TGTGCCAGCAGCCGAAATAATTCACCCCTCCACTTT. Its translation is CASSRNNSPLHF.

The rearrangement joins TRBV27 to TRBJ1-1; no definite D call. The CDR3 totals 14 residues. The germline V gene has CDR1 MNHEY and CDR2 SMNVEV (reference sequence). V lost 9 bases, J lost 5 bases, and 19 bases lay in between. The CDR3 region has the DNA TGTGCCAGTTATGGGGAGGGAGGATGGACTGAAGCTTTCTTT. Its translation is CASYGEGGWTEAFF.

The rearrangement joins TRBV9 to TRBJ1-2; D is unclear. V shed 3 bases and J shed 6 bases, with 9 bases lying between them. Germline CDR1 reads SGDLS; CDR2 reads YYNGEE. The CDR3 length is 12 residues. In nucleotides, the CDR3 is TGTGCCAGCAGCGCTCGGGCGGATGGCTACACCTTC. Protein sequence: CASSARADGYTF.

This chain joins TRBV15 and TRBJ2-2, with 8 bases fitting TRBD2. The CDR3 runs 17 residues. Germline V gene sequence: CDR1 LNHNV, CDR2 YYDKDF (reference sequence). J lost 7 bases, V lost 0 bases, and 10 bases had no gene match. Here the CDR3 DNA reads TGTGCCACCAGCAGAGATACATCGGGGGGGCGGGACGGGGAGCTGTTTTTT. Encoded protein: CATSRDTSGGRDGELFF.

The V call is TRBV18, the J call TRBJ2-7; D may correspond to TRBD1 or TRBD2 (5 bases each). Trimming shortened V by 3 bases and J by 3 bases, and 15 bases separated the two germline ends. Germline V gives CDR1 KGHSH, CDR2 LQKENI. The CDR3 runs to 15 residues. The CDR3 here is CASSPSMGELYEQYF. In nucleotides, the CDR3 is TGTGCCAGCTCACCCTCCATGGGGGAACTCTACGAGCAGTACTTC.

V gene TRBV27 combines with J gene TRBJ2-1; possible D gene TRBD1, 5 bases. CDR3 size: 14 residues. From germline, CDR1 is MNHEY and CDR2 SMNVEV (reference sequence). The germline V and J ends were trimmed by 5 bases and 4 bases, with 12 bases remaining between them. This CDR3 reads CASSPLTDYNEQFF. CDR3 coding DNA: TGTGCCAGCAGTCCCCTGACAGATTACAATGAGCAGTTCTTC.

This clone was detected a few times. The rearrangement joins TRBV30 to TRBJ2-7; 10 nucleotides align to TRBD1. V shed 5 bases and J 2 bases; nucleotides not matched to a gene: 0. CDR1 GTSNPN and CDR2 SVGIG come from the germline V gene (reference sequence). This CDR3 comprises 12 residues. The DNA of the CDR3 is TGTGCCTGGGGGACAGGGGCCTACGAGCAGTACTTC. This translates into CAWGTGAYEQYF.

This rearrangement joins TRBV29-1 to TRBJ1-2, with D possibly being TRBD1 (5 bases). CDR3 length: 13 amino acids. V lost 8 bases, J lost 5 bases, and 18 bases lay in between. Germline V gene sequence: CDR1 SQVTM, CDR2 ANQGSEA. CDR3 DNA: TGCAGCTCGCGGCAGGAGGGGCGATATGGCTACACCTTC. Protein sequence: CSSRQEGRYGYTF.